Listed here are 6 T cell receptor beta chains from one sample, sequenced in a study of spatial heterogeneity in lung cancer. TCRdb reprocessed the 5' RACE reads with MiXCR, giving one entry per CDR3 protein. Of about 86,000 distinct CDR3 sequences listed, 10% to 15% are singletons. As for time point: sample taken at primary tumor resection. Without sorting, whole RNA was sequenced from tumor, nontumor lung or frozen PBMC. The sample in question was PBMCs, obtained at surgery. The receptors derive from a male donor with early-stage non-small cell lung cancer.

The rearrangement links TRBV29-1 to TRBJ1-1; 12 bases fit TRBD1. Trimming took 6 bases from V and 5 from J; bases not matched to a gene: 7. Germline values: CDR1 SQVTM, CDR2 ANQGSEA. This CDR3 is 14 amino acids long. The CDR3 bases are TGCAGCGTGGGGACAGGGGGCGCGGAGACTGAAGCTTTCTTT. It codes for CSVGTGGAETEAFF.

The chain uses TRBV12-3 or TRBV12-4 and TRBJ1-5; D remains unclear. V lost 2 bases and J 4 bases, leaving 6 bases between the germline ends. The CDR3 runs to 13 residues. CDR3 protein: CASSLSPNQPQHF. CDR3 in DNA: TGTGCCAGCAGTTTATCACCGAATCAGCCCCAGCATTTT.

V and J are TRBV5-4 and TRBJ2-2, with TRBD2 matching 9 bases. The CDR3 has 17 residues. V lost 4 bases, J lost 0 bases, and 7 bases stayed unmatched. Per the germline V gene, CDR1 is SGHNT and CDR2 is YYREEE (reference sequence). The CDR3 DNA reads TGTGCCAGCAGCGCCCCTCTAGCGGGGTCGAACACCGGGGAGCTGTTTTTT. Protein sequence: CASSAPLAGSNTGELFF. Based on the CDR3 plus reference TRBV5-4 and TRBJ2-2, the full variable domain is ETGVTQSPTHLIKTRGQQVTLRCSSQSGHNTVSWYQQALGQGPQFIFQYYREEENGRGNFPPRFSGLQFPNYSSELNVNALELDDSALYLCASSAPLAGSNTGELFFGEGSRLTVL.

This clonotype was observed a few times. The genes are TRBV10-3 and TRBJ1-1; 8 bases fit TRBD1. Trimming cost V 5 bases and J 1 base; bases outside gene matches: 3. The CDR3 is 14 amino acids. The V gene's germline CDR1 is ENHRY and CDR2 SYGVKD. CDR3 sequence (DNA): TGTGCCATCAGTCTAGGACAGGGGAACACTGAAGCTTTCTTT. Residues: CAISLGQGNTEAFF.

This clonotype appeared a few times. CDR3 loop: CSALSYEQYF. The CDR3 DNA follows: TGCAGTGCTTTGTCCTACGAGCAGTACTTC. The gene calls are TRBV20-1 and TRBJ2-7; D gene ambiguous. The germline CDR1 and CDR2 sequences are DFQATT and SNEGSKA (reference sequence). V was clipped by 5 bases and J by 1 base, with 3 bases between them. The CDR3 has 10 residues.

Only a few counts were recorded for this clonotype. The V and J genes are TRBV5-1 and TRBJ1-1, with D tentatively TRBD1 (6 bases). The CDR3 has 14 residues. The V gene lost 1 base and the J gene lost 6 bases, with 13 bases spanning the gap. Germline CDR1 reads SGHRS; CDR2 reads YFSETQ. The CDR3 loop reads CASSLTGREAEAFF. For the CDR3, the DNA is TGCGCCAGCAGCTTGACAGGGCGAGAGGCTGAAGCTTTCTTT.